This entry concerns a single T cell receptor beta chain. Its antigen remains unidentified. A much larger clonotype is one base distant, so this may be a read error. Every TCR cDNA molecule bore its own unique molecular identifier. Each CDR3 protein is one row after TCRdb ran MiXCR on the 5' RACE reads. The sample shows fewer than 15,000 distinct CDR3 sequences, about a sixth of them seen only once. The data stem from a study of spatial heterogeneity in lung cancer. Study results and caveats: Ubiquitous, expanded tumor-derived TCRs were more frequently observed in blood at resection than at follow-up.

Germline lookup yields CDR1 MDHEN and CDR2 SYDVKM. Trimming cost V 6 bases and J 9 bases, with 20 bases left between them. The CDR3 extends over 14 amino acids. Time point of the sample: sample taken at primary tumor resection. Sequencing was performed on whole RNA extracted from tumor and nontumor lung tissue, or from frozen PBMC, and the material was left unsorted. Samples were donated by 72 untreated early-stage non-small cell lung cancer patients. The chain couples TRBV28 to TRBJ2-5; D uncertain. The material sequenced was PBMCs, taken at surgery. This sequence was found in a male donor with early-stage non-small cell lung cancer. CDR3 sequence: CASRATPLERAQYF. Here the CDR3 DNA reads TGTGCCAGCAGAGCGACCCCCCTCGAAAGAGCCCAGTACTTC.